The clone carrying this T cell receptor (beta chain) was observed a handful of times. The sample originates from a study of T cells in Graves' hyperthyroidism and ophthalmopathy. RNA transcripts served as the template for amplifying TCR beta CDR3 regions. Researchers ran a first-round RT-PCR on the TCR CDR3 using the HTBI primer set. TCRdb used MiXCR to reprocess the multiplex PCR reads, holding one entry per CDR3 protein. The table records around 610,000 distinct CDR3 sequences, under 15% of them present only once. This CDR3 comprises 14 residues. V was trimmed by 3 bases and J by 5 bases, leaving 11 bases between them. CDR1 MNHNS and CDR2 SASEGT come from the germline V gene.

The J gene is TRBJ1-5, the V gene TRBV6-1; D call uncertain. Material for sequencing was blood. This receptor was obtained from a woman in her thirties or forties with Graves' ophthalmopathy. CDR3 coding DNA: TGTGCCAGCAGTGAGTTCGGCATAGATCAGCCCCAGCATTTT. Its translation: CASSEFGIDQPQHF.